This T cell receptor beta chain was sequenced during a study of Ad26.COV2.S vaccination and SARS-CoV-2 variants. This clone was picked up many times. Within the sample, other DNA sequences also encode this same CDR3. Here immunoSEQ multiplex PCR was the method, and the copy in TCRdb shows in-frame clones only, minus some. The profile shows 300,000 to 450,000 clones, 70% to 90% of them singletons. Treatment here: around 19 received Ad26.COV2.S at low or high dose, single or two shots; a few received placebo; per-sample allocation not given. Sampling happened 63 days after the first vaccine or placebo injection. V lost 2 bases to trimming and J lost 4 bases, with 5 bases between them. The CDR3 sequence is 12 residues long. Germline V gene sequence: CDR1 MDHEN, CDR2 SYDVKM.

This sequence was found in a person between 18 and 65 years old who received the Ad26.COV2.S COVID-19 vaccine or a placebo. The genes are TRBV28 and TRBJ1-2; D call uncertain. Sequences were derived from peripheral blood, sampled in a trial of Ad26.COV2.S vaccine versus placebo. The CDR3 DNA follows: TGTGCCAGCAGTTTACGACTCTATGGCTACACCTTC. Encoded protein: CASSLRLYGYTF.